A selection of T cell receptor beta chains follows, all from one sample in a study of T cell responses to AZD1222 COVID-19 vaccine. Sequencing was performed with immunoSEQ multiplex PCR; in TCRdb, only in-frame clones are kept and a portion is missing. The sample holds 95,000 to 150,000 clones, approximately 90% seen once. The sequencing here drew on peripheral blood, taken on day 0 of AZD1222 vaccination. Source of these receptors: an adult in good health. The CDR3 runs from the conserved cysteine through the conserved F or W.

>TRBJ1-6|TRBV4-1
CASSQIIGNSPLHF
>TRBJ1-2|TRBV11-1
CASSSGGTIYGYTF
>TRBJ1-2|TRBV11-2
CASSLDRSRRDGYGYTF
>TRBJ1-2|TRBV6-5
CASSHEANYGYTF
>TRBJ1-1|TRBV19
CASSNFGSTEAFF
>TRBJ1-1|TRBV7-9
CASSLEGGRRNTEAFF
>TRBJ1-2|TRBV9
CASSDGPRPGANYGYTF
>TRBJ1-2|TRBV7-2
CASSTRQGGYTF
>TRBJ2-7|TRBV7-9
CASSFPETYEQYF
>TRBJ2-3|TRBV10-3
CAIEDLARDTQYF
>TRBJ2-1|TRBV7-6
CASSSDRASYNEQFF
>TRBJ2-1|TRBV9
CASSVNRDRGYNEQFF
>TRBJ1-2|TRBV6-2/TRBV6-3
CASSLPRGNNYGYTF
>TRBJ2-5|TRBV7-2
CASSLDRGGETQYF
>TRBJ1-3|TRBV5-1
CASSQGTAADTIYF
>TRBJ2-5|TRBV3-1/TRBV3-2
CASSHSQDGETQYF
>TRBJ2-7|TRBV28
CASSFSWGSTAYEQYF
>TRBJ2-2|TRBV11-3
CASSLKTDRGNTGELFF
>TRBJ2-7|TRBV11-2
CASSLGGGGEQYF
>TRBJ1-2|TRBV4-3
CASSQDNTGADYGYTF
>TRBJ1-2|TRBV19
CASSMVGQGSYGYTF
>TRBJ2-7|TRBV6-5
CASSYSRNSYEQYF
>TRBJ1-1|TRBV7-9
CASSFRDTEAFF
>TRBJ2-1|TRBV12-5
CASGSTEGLLDEQFF
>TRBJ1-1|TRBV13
CASSLQELEAFF
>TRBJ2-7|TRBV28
CASSLWSLAGGNSYEQYF
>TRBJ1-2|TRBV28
CASSLLSGGRHNYGYTF
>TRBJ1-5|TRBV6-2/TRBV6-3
CASSPHRSRADSNQPQHF
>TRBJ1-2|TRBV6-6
CASSSSSRGGYTF
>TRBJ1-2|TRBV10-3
CAISDSGRSPNYGYTF
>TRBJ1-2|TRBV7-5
CVRRTRGQANRSCGYTF
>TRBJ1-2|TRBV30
CAWSLSTGFGYGYTF